The present entry profiles one TCR beta chain with its context. Germline V lookup: CDR1 WNHNN, CDR2 SYGVQD (reference sequence). This CDR3 is built from 14 residues. V lost 4 bases to trimming and J lost 6 bases; unmatched junction nucleotides: 8. Only in-frame clones appear in the TCRdb table, and some are missing; sequencing was by immunoSEQ multiplex PCR. The sample lists 95,000 to 150,000 clones; around 94% were seen once. The data belong to a study of control samples from healthy donors and cancer patients. The sequence came from a man aged 80 or over with head and neck cancer. The sample was PBMCs. This chain uses TRBV10-1 with TRBJ1-1, with TRBD1 matching 7 bases. The CDR3 protein is CASSGSRGRAEAFF. Here the CDR3 DNA reads TGCGCCAGCAGTGGATCCAGGGGGAGAGCTGAAGCTTTCTTT.